This T cell receptor (beta chain) was identified during a study of shared clonotypes between healthy human individuals. As for the study in general: Donors consisted of a couple of women and a few men between 18 and 49.

Points from the study as a whole: Among non-shared clonotypes, generation probabilities were lower than among those shared by all four donors. Compared with memory subsets, naive subsets generally had larger estimated richness.

Sequencing was performed with immunoSEQ multiplex PCR; in TCRdb, only in-frame clones are kept and a portion is missing. The sample yields roughly 2.2 million clones, about 90% seen once. This clone has only a few counts. Antigen specificity is unknown. Germline CDR1 is SEHNR and CDR2 is FQNEAQ (reference sequence). The CDR3 consists of 15 residues. Trimming removed 0 bases at V and 4 bases at J, with 9 bases between. CD45RA-negative memory and CD45RA+ naive subsets were split from the CD4+ cells. This receptor was obtained from a man aged 18 to 29 in good health. Some clones in this sample may be carry-over from other donors' samples. The chain is built from TRBV7-9 and TRBJ2-2, with D possibly being TRBD2 (6 bases). Sequencing was carried out using naive CD4+ T cells from PBMCs. The subset is: CD45RA+ positively selected. The CDR3 reads CASSLAGGLTGELFF. DNA of the CDR3: TGTGCCAGCAGCTTAGCGGGAGGTCTCACCGGGGAGCTGTTTTTT.